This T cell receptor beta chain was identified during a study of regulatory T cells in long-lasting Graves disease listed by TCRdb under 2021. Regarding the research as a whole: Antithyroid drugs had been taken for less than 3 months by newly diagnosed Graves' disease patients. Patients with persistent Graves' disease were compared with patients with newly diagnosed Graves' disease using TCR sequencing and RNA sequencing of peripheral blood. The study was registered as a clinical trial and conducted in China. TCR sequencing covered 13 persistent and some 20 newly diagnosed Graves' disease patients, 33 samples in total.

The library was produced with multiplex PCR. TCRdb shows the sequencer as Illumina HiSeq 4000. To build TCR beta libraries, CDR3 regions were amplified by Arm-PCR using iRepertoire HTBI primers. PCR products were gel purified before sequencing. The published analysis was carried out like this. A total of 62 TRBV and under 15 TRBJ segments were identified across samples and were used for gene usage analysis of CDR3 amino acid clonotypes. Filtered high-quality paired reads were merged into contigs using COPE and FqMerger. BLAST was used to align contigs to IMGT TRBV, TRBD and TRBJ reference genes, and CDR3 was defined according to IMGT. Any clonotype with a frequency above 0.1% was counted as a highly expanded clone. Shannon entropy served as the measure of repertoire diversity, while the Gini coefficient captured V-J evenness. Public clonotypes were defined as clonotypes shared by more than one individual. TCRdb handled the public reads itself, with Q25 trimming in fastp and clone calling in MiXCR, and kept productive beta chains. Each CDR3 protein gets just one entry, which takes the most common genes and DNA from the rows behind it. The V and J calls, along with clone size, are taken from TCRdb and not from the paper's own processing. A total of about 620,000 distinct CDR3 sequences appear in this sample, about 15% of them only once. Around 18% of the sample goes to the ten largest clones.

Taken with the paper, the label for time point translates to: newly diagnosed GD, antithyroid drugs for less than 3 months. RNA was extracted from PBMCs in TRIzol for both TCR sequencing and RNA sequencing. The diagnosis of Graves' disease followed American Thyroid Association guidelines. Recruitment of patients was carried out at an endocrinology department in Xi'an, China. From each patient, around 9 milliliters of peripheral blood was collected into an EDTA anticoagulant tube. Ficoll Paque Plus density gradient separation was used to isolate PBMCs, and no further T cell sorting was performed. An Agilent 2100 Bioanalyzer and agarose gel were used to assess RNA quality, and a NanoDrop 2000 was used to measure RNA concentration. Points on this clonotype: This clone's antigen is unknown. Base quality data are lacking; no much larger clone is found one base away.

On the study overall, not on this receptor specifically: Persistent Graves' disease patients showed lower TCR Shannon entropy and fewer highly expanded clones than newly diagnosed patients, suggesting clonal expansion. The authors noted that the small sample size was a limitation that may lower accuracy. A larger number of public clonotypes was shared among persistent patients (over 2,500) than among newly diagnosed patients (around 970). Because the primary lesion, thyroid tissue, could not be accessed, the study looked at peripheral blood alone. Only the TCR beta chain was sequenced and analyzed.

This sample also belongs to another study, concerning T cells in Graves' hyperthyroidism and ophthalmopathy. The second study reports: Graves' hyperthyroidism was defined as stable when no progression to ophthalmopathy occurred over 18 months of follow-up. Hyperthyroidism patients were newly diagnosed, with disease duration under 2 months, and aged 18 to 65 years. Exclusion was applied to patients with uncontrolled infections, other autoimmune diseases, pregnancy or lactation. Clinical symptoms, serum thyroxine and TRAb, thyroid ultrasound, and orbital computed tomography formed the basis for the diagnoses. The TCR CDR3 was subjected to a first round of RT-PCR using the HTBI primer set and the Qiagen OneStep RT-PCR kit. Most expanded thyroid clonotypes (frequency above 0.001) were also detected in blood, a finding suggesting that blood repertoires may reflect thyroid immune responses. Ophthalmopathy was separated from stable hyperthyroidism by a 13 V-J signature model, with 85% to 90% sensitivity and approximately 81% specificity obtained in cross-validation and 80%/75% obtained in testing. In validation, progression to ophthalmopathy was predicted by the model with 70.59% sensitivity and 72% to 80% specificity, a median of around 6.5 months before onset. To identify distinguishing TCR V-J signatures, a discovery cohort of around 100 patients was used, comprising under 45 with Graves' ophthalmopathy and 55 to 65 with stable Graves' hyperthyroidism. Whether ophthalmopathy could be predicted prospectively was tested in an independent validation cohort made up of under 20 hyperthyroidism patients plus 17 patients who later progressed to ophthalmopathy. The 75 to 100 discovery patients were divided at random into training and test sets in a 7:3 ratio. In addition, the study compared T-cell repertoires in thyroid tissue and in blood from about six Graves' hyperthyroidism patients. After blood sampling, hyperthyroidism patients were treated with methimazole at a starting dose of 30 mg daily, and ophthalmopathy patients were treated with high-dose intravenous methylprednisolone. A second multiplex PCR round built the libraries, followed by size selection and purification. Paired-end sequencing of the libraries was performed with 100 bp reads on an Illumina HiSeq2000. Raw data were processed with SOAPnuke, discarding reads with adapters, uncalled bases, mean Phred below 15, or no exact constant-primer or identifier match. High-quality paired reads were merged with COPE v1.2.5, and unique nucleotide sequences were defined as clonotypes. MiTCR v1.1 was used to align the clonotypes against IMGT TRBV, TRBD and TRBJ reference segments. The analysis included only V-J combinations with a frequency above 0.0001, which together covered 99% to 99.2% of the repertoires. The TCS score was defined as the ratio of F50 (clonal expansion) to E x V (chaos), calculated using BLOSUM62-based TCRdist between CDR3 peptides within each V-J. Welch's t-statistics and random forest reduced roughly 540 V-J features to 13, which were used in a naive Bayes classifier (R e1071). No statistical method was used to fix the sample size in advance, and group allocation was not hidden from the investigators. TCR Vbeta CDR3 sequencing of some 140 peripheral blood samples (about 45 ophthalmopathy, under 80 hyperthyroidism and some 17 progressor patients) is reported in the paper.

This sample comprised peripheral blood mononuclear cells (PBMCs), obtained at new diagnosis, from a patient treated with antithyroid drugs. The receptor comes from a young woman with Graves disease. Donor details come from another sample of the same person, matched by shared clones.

Here the CDR3 is given as CASNPGPSYGQPQHF. The DNA is TGTGCCAGTAACCCGGGCCCCTCATACGGTCAGCCCCAGCATTTT. This sequence uses TRBV6-1 and TRBJ1-5; the D gene lacks a confident call. The germline V gene specifies MNHNS as CDR1 and SASEGT as CDR2. The CDR3, from cysteine to phenylalanine, totals 15 residues. CDR3 DNA is the only sequence kept; it has 45 bases, read in frame from the first base. V is clipped by 9 bases and J by 6 bases, and the sequence between their germline boundaries is 21 bases long.